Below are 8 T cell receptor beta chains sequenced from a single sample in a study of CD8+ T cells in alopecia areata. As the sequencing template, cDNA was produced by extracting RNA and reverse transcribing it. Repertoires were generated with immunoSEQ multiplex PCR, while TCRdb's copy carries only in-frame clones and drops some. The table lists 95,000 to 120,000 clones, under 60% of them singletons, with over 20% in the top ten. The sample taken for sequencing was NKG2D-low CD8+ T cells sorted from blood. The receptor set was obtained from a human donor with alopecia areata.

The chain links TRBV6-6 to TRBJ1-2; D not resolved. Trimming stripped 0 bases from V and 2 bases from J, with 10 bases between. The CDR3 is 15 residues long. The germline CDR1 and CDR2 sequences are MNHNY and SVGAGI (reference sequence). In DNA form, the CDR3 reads TGTGCCAGCAGTTACTCGAATATACAGAACTATGGCTACACCTTC. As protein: CASSYSNIQNYGYTF.

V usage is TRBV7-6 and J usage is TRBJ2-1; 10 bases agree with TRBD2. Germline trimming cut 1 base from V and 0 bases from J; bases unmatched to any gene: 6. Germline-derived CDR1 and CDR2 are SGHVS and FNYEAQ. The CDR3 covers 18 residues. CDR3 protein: CASSLDRIAGGSYNEQFF. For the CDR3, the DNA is TGTGCCAGCAGCTTAGATAGGATAGCGGGAGGCTCCTACAATGAGCAGTTCTTC. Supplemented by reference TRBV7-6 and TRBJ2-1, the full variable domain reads GAGVSQSPRYKVTKRGQDVALRCDPISGHVSLYWYRQALGQGPEFLTYFNYEAQQDKSGLPNDRFSAERPEGSISTLTIQRTEQRDSAMYRCASSLDRIAGGSYNEQFFGPGTRLTVL.

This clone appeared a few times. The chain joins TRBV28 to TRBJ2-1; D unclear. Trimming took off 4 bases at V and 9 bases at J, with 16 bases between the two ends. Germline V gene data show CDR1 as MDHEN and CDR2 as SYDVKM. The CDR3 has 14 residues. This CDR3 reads CASSSAKTHTEQFF. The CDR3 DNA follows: TGTGCCAGCAGTTCCGCGAAAACCCATACTGAGCAGTTCTTC.

In DNA form, the CDR3 reads TGTGCCAGCAGCGTTACCGACAGGGAGGATGGCTACACCTTC. Protein sequence: CASSVTDREDGYTF. V and J are TRBV9 and TRBJ1-2, with 7 bases fitting TRBD1. The junction had 7 bases not matched to a gene; V was cut back by 2 bases and J by 6 bases. Germline V lookup: CDR1 SGDLS, CDR2 YYNGEE. The CDR3 sequence is 14 residues long.

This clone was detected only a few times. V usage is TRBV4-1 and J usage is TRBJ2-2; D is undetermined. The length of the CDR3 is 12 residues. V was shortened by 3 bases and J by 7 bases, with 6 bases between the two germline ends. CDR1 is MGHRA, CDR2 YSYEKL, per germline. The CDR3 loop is CASSQGNGELFF. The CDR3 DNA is TGCGCCAGCAGCCAGGGCAACGGGGAGCTGTTTTTT.

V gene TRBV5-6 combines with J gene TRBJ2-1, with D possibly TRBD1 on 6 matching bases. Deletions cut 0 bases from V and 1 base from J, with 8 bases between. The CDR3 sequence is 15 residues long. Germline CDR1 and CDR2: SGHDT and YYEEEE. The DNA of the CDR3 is TGTGCCAGCAGCTTGGGGCAGGGGTCCTACAATGAGCAGTTCTTC. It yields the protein CASSLGQGSYNEQFF.

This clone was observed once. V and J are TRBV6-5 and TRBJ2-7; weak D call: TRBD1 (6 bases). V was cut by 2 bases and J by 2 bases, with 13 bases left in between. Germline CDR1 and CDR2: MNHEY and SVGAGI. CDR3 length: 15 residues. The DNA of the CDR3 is TGTGCCAGCAGTTACGTCCCAGGGGTGGCCTACGAGCAGTACTTC. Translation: CASSYVPGVAYEQYF.

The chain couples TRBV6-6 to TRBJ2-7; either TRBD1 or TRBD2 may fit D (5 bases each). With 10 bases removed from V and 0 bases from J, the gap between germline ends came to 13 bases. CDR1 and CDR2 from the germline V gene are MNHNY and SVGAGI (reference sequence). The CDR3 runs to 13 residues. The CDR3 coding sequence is TGTGCCACGAGGGACGGTAACTCCTACGAGCAGTACTTC. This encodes CATRDGNSYEQYF.